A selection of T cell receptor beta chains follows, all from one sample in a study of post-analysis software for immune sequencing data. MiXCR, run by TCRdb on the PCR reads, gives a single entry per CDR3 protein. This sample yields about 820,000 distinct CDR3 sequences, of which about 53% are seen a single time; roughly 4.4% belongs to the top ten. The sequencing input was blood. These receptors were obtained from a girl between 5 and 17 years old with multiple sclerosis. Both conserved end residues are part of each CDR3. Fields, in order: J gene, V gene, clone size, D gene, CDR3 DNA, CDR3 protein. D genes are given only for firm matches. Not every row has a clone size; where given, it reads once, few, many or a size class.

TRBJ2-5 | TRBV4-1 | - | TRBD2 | TGCGCCAGCAGCCATCTTTTCGGACTAGCGGGAAAAGAGACCCAGTACTTC | CASSHLFGLAGKETQYF
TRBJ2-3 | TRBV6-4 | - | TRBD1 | TGTGCCAGCAGCGTCGAGCAGGGGGCCTTAGATACGCAGTATTTT | CASSVEQGALDTQYF
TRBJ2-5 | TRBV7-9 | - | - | TGTGCCAGCAGCTTAGGGAGGAACTACGGGGAGACCCAGTACTTC | CASSLGRNYGETQYF
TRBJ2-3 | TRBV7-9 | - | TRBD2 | TGTGCCAGCAGTGCGGGGGGGCCCTGGGATACGCAGTATTTT | CASSAGGPWDTQYF
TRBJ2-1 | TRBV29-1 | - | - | TGCAGCGTACGACGGAACCCACATGAGCAGTTCTTC | CSVRRNPHEQFF
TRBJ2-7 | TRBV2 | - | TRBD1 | TGTGCCAGCAGTCGAACTAGGGACAGGGGATCTGACGAGCAGTACTTC | CASSRTRDRGSDEQYF
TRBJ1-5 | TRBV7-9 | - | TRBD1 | TGTGCCAGCAGCTTTCAGGGGGGGGAACAGCCCCAGCATTTT | CASSFQGGEQPQHF
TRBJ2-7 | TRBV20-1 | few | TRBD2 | TGCAGTGCTTACCATAGCGGGACCTACGAGCAGTACTTC | CSAYHSGTYEQYF
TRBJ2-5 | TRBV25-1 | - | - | TGTGCCAGCAGTGCCCCAGGGGGTAGCGGAGAGACCCAGTACTTC | CASSAPGGSGETQYF
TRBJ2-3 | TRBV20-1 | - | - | TGCAGTGCGACCGGGTGGGGGGGCAGCACAGATACGCAGTATTTT | CSATGWGGSTDTQYF
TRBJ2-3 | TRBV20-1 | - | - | TGCAGTGCTAGTATGTGGGGGGCCTACACAGATACGCAGTATTTT | CSASMWGAYTDTQYF
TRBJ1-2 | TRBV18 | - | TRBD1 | TGTGCCAGCTCGGCGGGACAGCGGGGCTACACCTTC | CASSAGQRGYTF
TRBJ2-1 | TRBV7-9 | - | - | TGTGCCAGCAGCCAACTTCGTTTAGGACTCTACAATGAGCAGTTCTTC | CASSQLRLGLYNEQFF
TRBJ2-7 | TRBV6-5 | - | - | TGTGCCAGCAGTTGGGGGGAATACGAGCAGTACTTC | CASSWGEYEQYF
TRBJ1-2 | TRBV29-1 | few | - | TGCAGCGTTGAGCCGGAACCGTATGGCTACACCTTC | CSVEPEPYGYTF
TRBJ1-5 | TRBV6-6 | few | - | TGTGCCAGCAGTAGGGGAGGAGGGGAGTTGGGTCAGCCCCAGCATTTT | CASSRGGGELGQPQHF
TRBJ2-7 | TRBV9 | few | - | TGTGCCAGCAGCGTAGATCCGGGTGGAACCTACGAGCAGTACTTC | CASSVDPGGTYEQYF
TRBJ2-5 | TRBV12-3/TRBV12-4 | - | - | TGTGCCAGCAGTTTGGCCAGGGCAGAGACCCAGTACTTC | CASSLARAETQYF
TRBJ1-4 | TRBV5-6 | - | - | TGTGCCAGCAGCTCAGCGGGCCCCTGGGGAAAACTGTTTTTT | CASSSAGPWGKLFF
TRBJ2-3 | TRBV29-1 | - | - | TGCAGCGTAAAGCCAGGTGGGCTGTTCACAGATACGCAGTATTTT | CSVKPGGLFTDTQYF
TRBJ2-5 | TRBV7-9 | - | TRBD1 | TGTGCCAGCAGCTTAGGCTTTCAGGGGGCACAAGAGACCCAGTACTTC | CASSLGFQGAQETQYF
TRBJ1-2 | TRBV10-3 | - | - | TGCGCTATAGCCTCCCCTAACTATGGCTACACCTTC | CAIASPNYGYTF
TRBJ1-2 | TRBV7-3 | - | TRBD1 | TGTGCCAGCAGCTTAACCCCGAACAGGGGGATGGGCGGCTACACCTTC | CASSLTPNRGMGGYTF
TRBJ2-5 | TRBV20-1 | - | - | TGCAGTGCTAGACCGGGAGTCAAAGAGACCCAGTACTTC | CSARPGVKETQYF
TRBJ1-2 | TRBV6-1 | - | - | TGTGCCAGCAAGGGACCCAAGCACTATGGCTACACCTTC | CASKGPKHYGYTF
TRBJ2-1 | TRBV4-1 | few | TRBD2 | TGCGCCAGCAGCTCTCGACTAGCGATCAATGAGCAGTTCTTC | CASSSRLAINEQFF
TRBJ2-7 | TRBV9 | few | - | TGTGCCAGCAGCGTAGGGGGCAGGGTCTTCTACAATGAGCAGTACTTC | CASSVGGRVFYNEQYF
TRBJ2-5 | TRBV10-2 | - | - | TGCGCCAGCAGTGAGCGCGACCGCGGGGCCCAGTACTTC | CASSERDRGAQYF
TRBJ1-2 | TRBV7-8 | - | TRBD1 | TGTGCCAGCAGCTTAGCGATTTGGACAGGGGAGGCGGATGGCTACACCTTC | CASSLAIWTGEADGYTF
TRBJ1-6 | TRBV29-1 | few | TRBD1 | TGCAGCGTGCAGGGGGACCTTAATTCACCCCTCCACTTT | CSVQGDLNSPLHF
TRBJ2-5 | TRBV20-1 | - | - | TGCAGTGCCATGAAATACCAAGAGACCCAGTACTTC | CSAMKYQETQYF
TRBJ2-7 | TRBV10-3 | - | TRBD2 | TGTGCCATCAGGGGACTAGTAGACTACGAGCAGTACTTC | CAIRGLVDYEQYF
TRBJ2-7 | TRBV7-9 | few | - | TGTGCCAGCAGCCTAGGGGCGCAGACCGACGAGCAGTACTTC | CASSLGAQTDEQYF
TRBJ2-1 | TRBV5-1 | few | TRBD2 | TGCGCCAGCAGTCGTAGCGGGTCACACAATGAGCAGTTCTTC | CASSRSGSHNEQFF
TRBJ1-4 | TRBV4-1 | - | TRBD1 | TGCGCCAGCAGCCAGAAGACCGGGACAGGTACCTTGCACCTGTTTTTT | CASSQKTGTGTLHLFF
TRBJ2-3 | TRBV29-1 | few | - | TGCAGCGCCAGGAGTGGGGTAGGGACAGATACGCAGTATTTT | CSARSGVGTDTQYF
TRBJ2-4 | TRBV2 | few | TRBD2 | TGTGCCAGTCGTGGCGGGAGGAACCCAGGAAACATTCAGTACTTC | CASRGGRNPGNIQYF
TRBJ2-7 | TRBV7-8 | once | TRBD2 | TGTGCCAGCAGCTTAGAGGCAGCGGGACCTCCTTCCTACGAGCAGTACTTC | CASSLEAAGPPSYEQYF
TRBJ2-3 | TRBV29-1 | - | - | TGCAGCGCCGGAAACAGATTCACAGATACGCAGTATTTT | CSAGNRFTDTQYF
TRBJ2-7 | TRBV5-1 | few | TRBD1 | TGCGCCAGCAGCTTCATTCCGGGACAGGGGGCTGTCGAGCAGTACTTC | CASSFIPGQGAVEQYF
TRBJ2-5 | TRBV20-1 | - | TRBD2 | TGCAGTGCTCAACTAGCGGGGGGACGCGAGACCCAGTACTTC | CSAQLAGGRETQYF
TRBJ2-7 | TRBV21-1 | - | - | TGTGCCAGCAACAAATCTGACATTTCCTACGAGCAGTACTTC | CASNKSDISYEQYF
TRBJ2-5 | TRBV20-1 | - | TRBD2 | TGCAGTGCCGTAATACCGGGACTAGCAGGAGAGACCCAGTACTTC | CSAVIPGLAGETQYF
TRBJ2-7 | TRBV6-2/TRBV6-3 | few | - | TGTGCCAGCAGTTACCCTCATTCGCGGAGCTCCTACGAGCAGTACTTC | CASSYPHSRSSYEQYF
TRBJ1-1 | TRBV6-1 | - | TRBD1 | TGTGCCAGCAGTGAAAGGACAGGGCGGCGCACTGAAGCTTTCTTT | CASSERTGRRTEAFF